The rows below give T cell receptor beta chains drawn from one sample of a study of Ad26.COV2.S vaccination and SARS-CoV-2 variants. Only in-frame clones appear in the TCRdb table, and some are missing; sequencing was by immunoSEQ multiplex PCR. The sample holds around 370,000 clones, around 90% seen once. The material sequenced was peripheral blood, taken after recovery from COVID-19. Source of these receptors: a human donor who had recovered from COVID-19. Each CDR3 is given with its conserved first and last residue. D genes are given only for firm matches. Rows give clone size only sometimes, using once, few, many, or a class for an expanded clone.

TRBJ2-7,TRBV11-2,.,TRBD1,TGTGCCAGCAGCTTAGAGCTGCAGGGGGCGTCCTACGAGCAGTACTTC,CASSLELQGASYEQYF
TRBJ2-5,TRBV10-3,.,.,TGTGCCATCAGTGTGGGGGGCCGGCTAAGTGAGACCCAGTACTTC,CAISVGGRLSETQYF
TRBJ2-2,TRBV9,.,.,TGTGCCAGCAGCGTAGATGCGCCGAACACCGGGGAGCTGTTTTTT,CASSVDAPNTGELFF
TRBJ2-1,TRBV2,once,TRBD1,TGTGCCAGCAGCCTAGACAGGGCGGCAATCAATGAGCAGTTCTTC,CASSLDRAAINEQFF
TRBJ1-2,TRBV3-1/TRBV3-2,.,.,TGTGCCAGCAGCCAAGACGCCGAGGTGGGTGGCTACACCTTC,CASSQDAEVGGYTF
TRBJ2-7,TRBV30,.,.,TGTGCCTGGAGTGAAGAGCGGGTAGCACCCTACGAGCAGTACTTC,CAWSEERVAPYEQYF
TRBJ1-3,TRBV14,.,TRBD1,TGTGCCAGCAGCCGGGACAGGGTCTCTGGAAACACCATATATTTT,CASSRDRVSGNTIYF
TRBJ1-1,TRBV6-5,.,TRBD1,TGTGCCAGCAGCCCGACAGGGGGCACTGAAGCTTTCTTT,CASSPTGGTEAFF
TRBJ2-1,TRBV11-2,.,TRBD2,TGTGCCAGCAGTCAACGCGCGCCAACCGGGACTAGCACTAACAATGAGCAGTTCTTC,CASSQRAPTGTSTNNEQFF
TRBJ2-7,TRBV5-6,.,TRBD1,TGTGCCAGCAGCCCCGGGACAGGCTTGACCTCCTACGAGCAGTACTTC,CASSPGTGLTSYEQYF
TRBJ2-3,TRBV3-1/TRBV3-2,.,.,TGTGCCAGCAGCCAAACCCATAGGAGGATATGGAGCAGAGATACAGATACGCAGTATTTT,CASSQTHRRIWSRDTDTQYF
TRBJ2-3,TRBV5-5,.,TRBD2,TGTGCCAGCTCCACCCGGGGGGGGCCGGGGAATACGCAGTATTTT,CASSTRGGPGNTQYF
TRBJ1-5,TRBV7-2,.,.,TGTGCCAGCAGCTTACAGGGAGCACTATATAGCAATCAGCCCCAGCATTTT,CASSLQGALYSNQPQHF
TRBJ1-2,TRBV29-1,few,.,TGCAGCGTTGTTCGTTCGGCGACCCTAGAGTACACCTTC,CSVVRSATLEYTF